This T cell receptor beta chain is drawn from a study of cytomegalovirus exposure and HLA in healthy donors. Study-level points and caveats: Indistinguishable V segments, including TRBV6-2 and TRBV6-3, were excluded. The dataset shows that most TCR sequences were rare, while some public TCRs occurred in many donors. The study labeled 150 or so TCR beta chains cytomegalovirus-associated. CMV serostatus was the sole immune exposure data available.

Germline V gene data show CDR1 as SQVTM and CDR2 as ANQGSEA. The CDR3 loop spans 16 amino acids. V was shortened by 1 base and J by 3 bases, with 15 bases between the two germline ends. This clone was counted a few times. Its cognate antigen is unknown. PCR was performed using 60 Vbeta and 13 Jbeta primers. Sequenced by immunoSEQ multiplex PCR; TCRdb stores in-frame clones only, minus some. Here the sample spans some 85,000 clones, about four fifths being singletons. The TCR was taken from a young man in good health and CMV-seronegative. The chain combines TRBV29-1 with TRBJ2-2; D is possibly TRBD2 (5 bases). The sequenced sample was PBMCs. The CDR3 spells CSVEVERRQYTGELFF. CDR3 DNA: TGCAGCGTTGAAGTGGAGCGGAGACAATACACCGGGGAGCTGTTTTTT.